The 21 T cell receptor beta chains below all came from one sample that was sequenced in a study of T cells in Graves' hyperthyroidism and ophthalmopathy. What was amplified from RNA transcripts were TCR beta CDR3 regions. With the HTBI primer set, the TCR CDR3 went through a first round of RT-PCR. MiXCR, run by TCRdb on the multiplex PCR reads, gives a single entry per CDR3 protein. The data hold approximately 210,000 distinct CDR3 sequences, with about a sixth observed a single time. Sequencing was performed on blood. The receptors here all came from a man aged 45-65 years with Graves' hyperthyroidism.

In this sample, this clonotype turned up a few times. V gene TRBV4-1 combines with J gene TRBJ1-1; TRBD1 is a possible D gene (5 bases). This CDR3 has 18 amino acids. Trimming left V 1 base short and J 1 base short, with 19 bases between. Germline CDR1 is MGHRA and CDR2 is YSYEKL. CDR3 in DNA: TGCGCCAGCAGCCAAGGGGCGGGGACGGTATTTGGGAACACTGAAGCTTTCTTT. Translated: CASSQGAGTVFGNTEAFF.

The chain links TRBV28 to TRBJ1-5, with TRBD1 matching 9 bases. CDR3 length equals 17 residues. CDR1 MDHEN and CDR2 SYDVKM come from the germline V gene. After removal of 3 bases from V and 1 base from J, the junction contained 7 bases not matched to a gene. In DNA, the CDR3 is TGTGCCAGCAGTTTTTCTGGGACAGGGACGAGCAATCAGCCCCAGCATTTT. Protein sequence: CASSFSGTGTSNQPQHF.

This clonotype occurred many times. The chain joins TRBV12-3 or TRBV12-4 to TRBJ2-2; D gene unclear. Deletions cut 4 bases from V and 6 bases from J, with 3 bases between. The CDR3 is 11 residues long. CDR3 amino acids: CASSSSGELFF. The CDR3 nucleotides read TGTGCCAGCAGTTCATCCGGGGAGCTGTTTTTT.

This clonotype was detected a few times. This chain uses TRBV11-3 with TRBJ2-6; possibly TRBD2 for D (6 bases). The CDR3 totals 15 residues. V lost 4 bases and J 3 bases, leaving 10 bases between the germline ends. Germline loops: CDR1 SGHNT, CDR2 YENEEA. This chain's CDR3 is CASSSGRFGANVLTF. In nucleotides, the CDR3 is TGTGCCAGCAGCTCAGGGAGGTTTGGGGCCAACGTCCTGACTTTC. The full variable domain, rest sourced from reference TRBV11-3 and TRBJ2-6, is EAGVVQSPRYKIIEKKQPVAFWCNPISGHNTLYWYLQNLGQGPELLIRYENEEAVDDSQLPKDRFSAERLKGVDSTLKIQPAELGDSAVYLCASSSGRFGANVLTFGAGSRLTVL.

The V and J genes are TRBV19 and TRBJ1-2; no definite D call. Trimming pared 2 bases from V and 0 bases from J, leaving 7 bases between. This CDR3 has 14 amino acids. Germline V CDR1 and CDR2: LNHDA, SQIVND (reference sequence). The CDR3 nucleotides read TGTGCCAGTAGTATACAGTCATCTAACTATGGCTACACCTTC. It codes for CASSIQSSNYGYTF.

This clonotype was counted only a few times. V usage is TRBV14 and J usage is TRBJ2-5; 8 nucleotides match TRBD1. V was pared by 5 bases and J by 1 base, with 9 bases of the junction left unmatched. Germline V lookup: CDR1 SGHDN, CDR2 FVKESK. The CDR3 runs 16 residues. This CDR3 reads CASSSRQGILQETQYF. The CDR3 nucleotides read TGTGCCAGCAGCTCCCGACAGGGGATCCTCCAAGAGACCCAGTACTTC.

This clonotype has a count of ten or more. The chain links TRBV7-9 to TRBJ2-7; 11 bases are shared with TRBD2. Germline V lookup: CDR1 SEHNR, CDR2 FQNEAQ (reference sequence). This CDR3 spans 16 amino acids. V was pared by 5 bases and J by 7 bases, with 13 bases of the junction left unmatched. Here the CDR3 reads CASSPRLGLAAREQYF. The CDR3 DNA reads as TGTGCCAGCAGCCCTCGCCTGGGACTAGCGGCCCGTGAGCAGTACTTC. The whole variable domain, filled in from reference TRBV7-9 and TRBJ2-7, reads DTGVSQNPRHKITKRGQNVTFRCDPISEHNRLYWYRQTLGQGPEFLTYFQNEAQLEKSRLLSDRFSAERPKGSFSTLEIQRTEQGDSAMYLCASSPRLGLAAREQYFGPGTRLTVT.

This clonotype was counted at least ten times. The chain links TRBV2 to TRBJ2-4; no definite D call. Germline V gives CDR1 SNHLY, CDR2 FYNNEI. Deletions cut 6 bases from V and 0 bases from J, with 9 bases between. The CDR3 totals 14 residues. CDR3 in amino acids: CASRISTAKNIQYF. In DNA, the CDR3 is TGTGCCAGCAGAATTTCTACAGCCAAAAACATTCAGTACTTC.

The CDR3 is CASSLVLGGNEQFF. The DNA of the CDR3 is TGTGCCAGCAGCTTAGTATTAGGGGGGAATGAGCAGTTCTTC. This rearrangement joins TRBV7-2 to TRBJ2-1; D is tentatively TRBD1 or TRBD2 (6 bases each). Trimming removed 1 base at V and 7 bases at J, with 11 bases between. Germline lookup yields CDR1 SGHTA and CDR2 FQGNSA. This CDR3 spans 14 amino acids.

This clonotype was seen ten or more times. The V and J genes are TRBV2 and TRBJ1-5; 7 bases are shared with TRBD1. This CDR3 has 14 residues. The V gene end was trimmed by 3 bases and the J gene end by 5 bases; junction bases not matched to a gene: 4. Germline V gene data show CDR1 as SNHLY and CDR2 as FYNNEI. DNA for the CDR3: TGTGCCAGCAGTGACGAGGGGGCTTATCAGCCCCAGCATTTT. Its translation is CASSDEGAYQPQHF.

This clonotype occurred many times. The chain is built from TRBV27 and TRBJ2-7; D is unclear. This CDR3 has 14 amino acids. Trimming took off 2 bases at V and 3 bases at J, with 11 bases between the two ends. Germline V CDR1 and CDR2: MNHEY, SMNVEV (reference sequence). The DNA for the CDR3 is TGTGCCAGCAGTTTAAGGGCAACCTACTACGAGCAGTACTTC. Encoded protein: CASSLRATYYEQYF.

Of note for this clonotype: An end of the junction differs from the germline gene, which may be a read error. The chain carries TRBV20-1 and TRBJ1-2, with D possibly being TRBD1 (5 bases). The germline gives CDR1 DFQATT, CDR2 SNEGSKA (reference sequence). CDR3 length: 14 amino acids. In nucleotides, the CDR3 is TGCAGTGCTGGGGACTCCGGACCTAACTATGGCTGCACCTTC. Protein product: CSAGDSGPNYGCTF.

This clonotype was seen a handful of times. The CDR3 DNA is TGTGCCACCAGTGATCTTAGTAGTAACACCGGGGAGCTGTTTTTT. Translated: CATSDLSSNTGELFF. The chain carries TRBV24-1 and TRBJ2-2, with D hard to call. The V end was cut by 3 bases, the J end by 2 bases, with 9 bases between. Germline values: CDR1 KGHDR, CDR2 SFDVKD. The CDR3 covers 15 residues.

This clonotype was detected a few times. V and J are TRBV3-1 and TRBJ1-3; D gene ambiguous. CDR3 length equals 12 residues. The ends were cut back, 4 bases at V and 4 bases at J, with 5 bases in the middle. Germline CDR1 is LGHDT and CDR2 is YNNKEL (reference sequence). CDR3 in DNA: TGTGCCAGCAGCCTTCCCGGAAACACCATATATTTT. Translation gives CASSLPGNTIYF.

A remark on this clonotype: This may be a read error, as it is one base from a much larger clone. DNA for the CDR3: TGCGCCAGCAGCCGCGGGACAGTCAACACCGGGGAGCTGGTTTTT. Its protein is CASSRGTVNTGELVF. This chain uses TRBV5-1 with TRBJ2-2; D might be TRBD1 (7 bases). CDR3 length equals 15 residues. Germline V gene lookup returns CDR1 SGHRS and CDR2 YFSETQ.

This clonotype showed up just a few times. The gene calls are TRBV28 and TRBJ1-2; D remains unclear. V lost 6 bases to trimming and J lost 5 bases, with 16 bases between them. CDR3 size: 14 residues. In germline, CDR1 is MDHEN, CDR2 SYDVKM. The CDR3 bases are TGTGCCAGCAGCCCGTCCTCTTATCTTTATGGCTACACCTTC. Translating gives CASSPSSYLYGYTF.

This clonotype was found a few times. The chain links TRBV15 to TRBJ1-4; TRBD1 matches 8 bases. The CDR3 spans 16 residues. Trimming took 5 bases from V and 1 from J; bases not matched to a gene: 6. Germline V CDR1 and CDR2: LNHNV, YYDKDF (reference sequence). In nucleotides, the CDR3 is TGTGCCACCAGCGACGGAACAGGGGGAACTAATGAAAAACTGTTTTTT. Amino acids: CATSDGTGGTNEKLFF.

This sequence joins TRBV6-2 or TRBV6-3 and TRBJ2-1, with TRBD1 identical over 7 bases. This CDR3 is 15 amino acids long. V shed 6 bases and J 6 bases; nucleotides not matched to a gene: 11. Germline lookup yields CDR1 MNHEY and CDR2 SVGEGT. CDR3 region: CASSQHRGALNEQFF. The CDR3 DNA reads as TGTGCCAGCAGCCAGCACAGGGGCGCCCTCAATGAGCAGTTCTTC.

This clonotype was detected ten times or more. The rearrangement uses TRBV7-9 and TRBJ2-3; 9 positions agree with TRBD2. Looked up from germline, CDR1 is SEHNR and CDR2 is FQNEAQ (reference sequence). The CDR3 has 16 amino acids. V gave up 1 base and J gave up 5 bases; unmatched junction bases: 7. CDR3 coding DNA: TGTGCCAGCAGCTTAGGGAGCGGGAGGACGGAAGATACGCAGTATTTT. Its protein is CASSLGSGRTEDTQYF.

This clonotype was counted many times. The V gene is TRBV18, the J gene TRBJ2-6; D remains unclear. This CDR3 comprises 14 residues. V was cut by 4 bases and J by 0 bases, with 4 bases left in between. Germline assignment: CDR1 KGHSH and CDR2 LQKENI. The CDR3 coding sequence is TGTGCCAGCTCACAGGACTCTGGGGCCAACGTCCTGACTTTC. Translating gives CASSQDSGANVLTF.

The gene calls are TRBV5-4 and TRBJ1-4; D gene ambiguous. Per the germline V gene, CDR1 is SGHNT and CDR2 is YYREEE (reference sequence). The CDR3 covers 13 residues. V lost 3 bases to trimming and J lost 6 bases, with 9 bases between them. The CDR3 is CASSYGRYEKLFF. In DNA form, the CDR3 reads TGTGCCAGCAGCTACGGACGGTATGAAAAACTGTTTTTT.